Sequencing of this T cell receptor beta chain was carried out in a study of cytomegalovirus exposure and HLA in healthy donors. Study-level points and caveats: When analyzed later, a missense DCLRE1C variant was found to be linked to TCR beta V- and J-gene trimming. 87-base-pair reads could not separate some V segments, including TRBV6-2 and TRBV6-3. An analysis done earlier found most TCR beta V segments productive about 87% or about 30% of the time. Links to common viral pathogens appeared, in a later analysis, for several of the most significant clusters.

Details on this clone: The antigen remains unidentified.

The CDR3 totals 14 residues. From germline, CDR1 is MNHEY and CDR2 SMNVEV (reference sequence). The V gene lost 5 bases and the J gene lost 6 bases, with 14 bases spanning the gap. PCR was performed using 60 Vbeta and 13 Jbeta primers. Data came from immunoSEQ multiplex PCR; TCRdb stores just in-frame clones and leaves some out. The data show fewer than 120,000 clones, more than 65% seen once. What was sequenced was PBMCs. The gene calls are TRBV27 and TRBJ1-5; perhaps TRBD1 as D (5 bases). This receptor was taken from a man aged 30 to 39 in good health and CMV-seropositive. In nucleotides, the CDR3 is TGTGCCAGCAGTCTGGGGGGGTCCCGTCAGCCCCAGCATTTT. Protein: CASSLGGSRQPQHF.